The entry below describes one TCR beta chain. A few counts support this clone. There is no known antigen for this receptor. No much larger clonotype is one base removed from it; base qualities were not supplied. The immunoSEQ Assay, a bias-controlled multiplex PCR, was used to amplify TCRbeta CDR3 regions from genomic DNA. The paper's data handling went like this. Within the assay, amplification of reference gene primers was used to estimate how many nucleated cells each sample contained. To quantify the absolute abundance of each unique TCRbeta CDR3 rearrangement, sequence reads were collapsed and filtered. For each sample, productive Simpson clonality was calculated as the square root of Simpson's diversity index over productive rearrangements. TCRdb limited this immuneACCESS table to in-frame rearrangements with V and J called. A share of clones is missing; checked studies link under half to unresolved V genes, and the rest is unexplained. D and trimming were read from the DNA, whereas the V and J calls and clone size are those reported in that table. The sample has under 75,000 clones on record, 75% to 80% of them singletons. The top ten hold around 5.9% of the sample.

This entry belongs to a study of blood T cell repertoires in COVID-19 (TCRdb year 2020). General notes on the study: Collaborator samples came from the United States, Italy and Spain and covered acute and convalescent phases of COVID-19. The prospective study material was composed of cDNA or gDNA derived from T cells, B-cell-depleted T cells, or PBMCs. Deeply sampled blood TCRbeta repertoires from subjects exposed to, actively infected with, or recovered from COVID-19 were included in the dataset. The repertoires were released in a freely available public database meant as a resource for research on the immune response to SARS-CoV-2. The samples were drawn from the first 160 participants of the ongoing ImmuneRACE study and from roughly 1,300 subjects provided by 6 global collaborators. A de-identified subject ID, COVID-19 status, age in years and sex were almost always included in the sample metadata. Where available, HLA class I and class II types were taken from metadata supplied by the sample provider and were not determined by assay-based typing.

V lost 3 bases and J lost 6 bases, and the count of bases not matched to a germline gene is 1. The CDR3 contains 13 residues, cysteine and phenylalanine counted. The retained sequence is limited to the CDR3, 39 bases, with the frame set at the first base. From a lookup of the germline V gene (reference sequence), CDR1 and CDR2 are MNHEY and SMNVEV. Each collaborating institution followed its own protocols to collect whole blood in K2EDTA tubes. For TCRbeta analysis, collaborator samples were shipped as frozen whole blood, as isolated PBMCs, or as DNA extracted from either sample type. Overall study outcomes, separate from this receptor: The amount of clinical and demographic metadata varied by source and participant and was provided uncurated.

The TCR sequence derives from an older woman with acute or convalescent COVID-19. Input material: peripheral blood. The rearranged segments are TRBV27 and TRBJ1-2; TRBD1 fits 10 bases in the junction. The CDR3 loop reads CASSLGQGNGYTF. The DNA sequence reads TGTGCCAGCAGTTTGGGACAGGGGAATGGCTACACCTTC.